This is a list of T cell receptor beta chains from one sample in a study of sequential checkpoint blockade in melanoma. Clones were sequenced by immunoSEQ multiplex PCR, and TCRdb holds only the in-frame ones, with some missing. The sample holds 25,000 to 30,000 clones, 60% to 85% seen once. The sample consisted of CD8+ T cells sorted from blood (inferred from file names), taken from a patient given nivolumab and ipilimumab in sequence. The receptors derive from a human donor with melanoma. Each CDR3 is given with its conserved first and last residue. Each record gives: J gene, clone size, V gene, D gene, CDR3 protein, CDR3 DNA. The D gene is left open where the match is weak. Expanded clones are given a class, and other clones once, few, many or no size at all.

>TRBJ2-1|few|TRBV6-1|.
CASSGEASSSNEQFF
TGTGCCAGCAGTGGGGAGGCCTCCTCTTCTAATGAGCAGTTCTTC
>TRBJ2-2|.|TRBV28|.
CASSLRSGERAGELFF
TGTGCCAGCAGTTTACGGTCAGGCGAGAGAGCCGGGGAGCTGTTTTTT
>TRBJ1-2|.|TRBV5-1|.
CASSLGRAAYGYTF
TGCGCCAGCAGCTTGGGCAGGGCGGCCTATGGCTACACCTTC
>TRBJ2-7|.|TRBV7-2|.
CASSYTSSYEQYF
TGTGCCAGCAGCTATACCAGTTCCTACGAGCAGTACTTC
>TRBJ2-7|.|TRBV4-2|TRBD1
CASKPGQGDEQYF
TGTGCCAGCAAACCGGGACAGGGAGACGAGCAGTACTTC
>TRBJ1-4|once|TRBV29-1|TRBD1
CSAGQGLNEKLFF
TGCAGCGCCGGACAGGGTCTTAATGAAAAACTGTTTTTT
>TRBJ1-1|.|TRBV5-6|.
CASSLLPRGTEAFF
TGTGCCAGCAGCTTGTTACCCAGGGGAACTGAAGCTTTCTTT
>TRBJ2-1|.|TRBV4-1|.
CASSQAGDEQFF
TGCGCCAGCAGCCAAGCAGGGGACGAGCAGTTCTTC
>TRBJ2-7|.|TRBV10-2|.
CASSDSNRVAHEQYF
TGCGCCAGCAGTGACTCTAACAGGGTTGCCCACGAGCAGTACTTC
>TRBJ2-1|.|TRBV7-3|.
CASSLDSGEQFF
TGTGCCAGCAGCTTGGACAGTGGTGAGCAGTTCTTC
>TRBJ2-1|few|TRBV4-2|.
CASSQDSGAAYNEQFF
TGTGCCAGCAGCCAAGATTCAGGGGCGGCTTACAATGAGCAGTTCTTC
>TRBJ2-3|.|TRBV6-4|TRBD2
CASSPLTSGGPDTQYF
TGTGCCAGCAGCCCCTTAACTAGCGGGGGGCCAGATACGCAGTATTTT
>TRBJ2-3|.|TRBV7-8|.
CASSAGNTDTQYF
TGTGCCAGCAGCGCCGGGAACACAGATACGCAGTATTTT
>TRBJ2-7|.|TRBV28|.
CASSSLGGPYEQYF
TGTGCCAGCAGTTCCCTTGGTGGGCCCTACGAGCAGTACTTC
>TRBJ2-7|.|TRBV5-1|.
CASSQAPGQLYEQYF
TGCGCCAGCAGCCAGGCCCCCGGACAGCTATACGAGCAGTACTTC
>TRBJ2-3|once|TRBV6-1|TRBD2
CASSEGVWIAGGLSRTDTQYF
TGTGCCAGCAGTGAAGGGGTGTGGATAGCGGGGGGTCTCTCACGCACAGATACGCAGTATTTT
>TRBJ2-3|.|TRBV10-3|.
CAISEGRSTSTDTQYF
TGTGCCATCAGTGAAGGAAGGAGTACTAGCACAGATACGCAGTATTTT
>TRBJ1-2|.|TRBV4-2|.
CASSQDNPRGTGYTF
TGTGCCAGCAGCCAAGATAACCCAAGGGGCACTGGCTACACCTTC
>TRBJ2-7|.|TRBV5-1|.
CASSSDSSYEQYF
TGCGCCAGCAGCTCGGACAGTTCCTACGAGCAGTACTTC
>TRBJ1-4|once|TRBV27|.
CASTLTWGATNEKLFF
TGTGCCAGCACCCTTACTTGGGGAGCAACTAATGAAAAACTGTTTTTT
>TRBJ1-2|.|TRBV10-3|TRBD1
CAISEFGQADGYTF
TGTGCCATCAGTGAGTTTGGACAGGCAGATGGCTACACCTTC
>TRBJ1-2|.|TRBV19|.
CASSYRVDYGYTF
TGTGCCAGTAGCTACAGGGTTGACTATGGCTACACCTTC
>TRBJ1-1|medium-sized|TRBV4-1|.
CASSSQGYGEAFF
TGCGCCAGCAGCTCACAGGGTTACGGTGAAGCTTTCTTT
>TRBJ2-7|.|TRBV27|TRBD2
CASRTPGGTYEQYF
TGTGCCAGCAGAACGCCGGGGGGGACCTACGAGCAGTACTTC
>TRBJ1-2|.|TRBV28|.
CASKSSDNYGYTF
TGTGCCAGCAAATCTTCAGATAACTATGGCTACACCTTC